A single sample gave rise to the 26 T cell receptor beta chains below, sequenced in a study of control samples from healthy donors and cancer patients. This table comes from immunoSEQ multiplex PCR, and its TCRdb copy is limited to in-frame clones, with some not included. The sample lists 60,000 to 85,000 clones, approximately 92% seen once, with 4.5% to 7.5% in the top ten. Sequencing used blood. These receptors came from an older woman in good health.

This clone showed up just a few times. CDR3: CASGTPDSVNEQYF. CDR3 nucleotide sequence: TGCGCCAGCGGGACACCAGATAGCGTAAACGAGCAGTACTTC. The V call is TRBV4-1, the J call TRBJ2-7; tentative D call: TRBD1 (6 bases). The CDR3 length is 14 residues. Trimming cost V 8 bases and J 5 bases, with 19 bases left between them. Germline CDR1 is MGHRA and CDR2 is YSYEKL.

This clone was recorded a few times. The CDR3, as DNA: TGTGCCAGCAGGGCCGGGACAGATAACTATGGCTACACCTTC. This encodes CASRAGTDNYGYTF. The chain is built from TRBV2 and TRBJ1-2; TRBD1 matches at 7 bases. CDR3 length: 14 residues. Germline V gene data show CDR1 as SNHLY and CDR2 as FYNNEI. The trim removed 6 bases at V and 1 base at J, leaving 5 bases unmatched.

The V gene is TRBV3-1 (or the pseudogene TRBV3-2), the J gene TRBJ1-1; D is ambiguous. CDR1 and CDR2 from the germline V gene are LGHDT and YNNKEL (reference sequence). V was cut by 4 bases and J by 0 bases, with 9 bases left in between. CDR3 length: 14 residues. Here the CDR3 DNA reads TGTGCCAGCAGCCCCCTAATTCTGAACACTGAAGCTTTCTTT. It encodes CASSPLILNTEAFF.

The CDR3 DNA is TGCAGAATTAGAATCTCGGATACGCAGTATTTT. It codes for CRIRISDTQYF. The V gene is TRBV20-1, the J gene TRBJ2-3; D is ambiguous. Germline V CDR1 and CDR2: DFQATT, SNEGSKA (reference sequence). The CDR3 contains 11 residues.

This clone appeared a single time. CDR3 DNA: TGTGCCAGCAGCCTTGGGACTAGCGGAAGCTCCTACAATGAGCAGTTCTTC. As protein: CASSLGTSGSSYNEQFF. The genes are TRBV9 and TRBJ2-1; 11 bases are shared with TRBD2. Losses at the gene ends were 4 bases for V and 0 bases for J; bases not matched to a gene: 6. Germline-derived CDR1 and CDR2 are SGDLS and YYNGEE. The CDR3 loop spans 17 amino acids.

V is TRBV5-4 and J is TRBJ2-5, with 9 bases that match TRBD2. The CDR3 is 17 residues long. Germline V gene sequence: CDR1 SGHNT, CDR2 YYREEE (reference sequence). J gave up 5 bases and V 0 bases, and 11 bases lay outside the gene matches. CDR3 DNA sequence: TGTGCCAGCAGCTTGGGGGCTAGCGGGATTCTGGGGGAGACCCAGTACTTC. Translated, it gives CASSLGASGILGETQYF.

The DNA for the CDR3 is TGTGCCAGCAGGGGGACCGGGGGTAACTCCTACAATGAGCAGTTCTTC. Translation: CASRGTGGNSYNEQFF. V is TRBV2 and J is TRBJ2-1, with D possibly TRBD2 on 6 matching bases. The CDR3 is 16 residues long. V gave up 6 bases and J gave up 0 bases, with 15 bases separating them. CDR1 SNHLY and CDR2 FYNNEI come from the germline V gene.

Notes on this clone: One end of the junction varies from germline; a read error may be responsible. In DNA, the CDR3 is TGTGCTAGCAGCTTAAGCGGGCGTGGACTGCAGAGGGGGGACGAGCAGTACTTC. Translated, it gives CASSLSGRGLQRGDEQYF. V gene TRBV7-7 combines with J gene TRBJ2-7; D is possibly TRBD1 or TRBD2 (6 bases each). CDR1 and CDR2 from the germline V gene are SSHAT and FNYEAQ (reference sequence). This CDR3 has 18 residues. The variable domain in full, completed from reference TRBV7-7 and TRBJ2-7, reads GAGVSQSPRYKVTKRGQDVTLRCDPISSHATLYWYQQALGQGPEFLTYFNYEAQPDKSGLPSDRFSAERPEGSISTLTIQRTEQRDSAMYRCASSLSGRGLQRGDEQYFGPGTRLTVT.

This chain joins TRBV28 and TRBJ1-4, with a possible D match to TRBD1 (5 bases). The CDR3 is 18 amino acids. Germline lookup yields CDR1 MDHEN and CDR2 SYDVKM. With 4 bases removed from V and 4 bases from J, the gap between germline ends came to 22 bases. The DNA of the CDR3 is TGTGCCAGCAGTTCAATCCAATCGGGGGGACTCAGTAATGAAAAACTGTTTTTT. Translation gives CASSSIQSGGLSNEKLFF.

V and J are TRBV19 and TRBJ2-7; 8 bases match TRBD1. V shed 3 bases and J 9 bases; nucleotides not matched to a gene: 7. The CDR3 loop spans 13 amino acids. Germline V lookup: CDR1 LNHDA, CDR2 SQIVND (reference sequence). The CDR3 bases are TGTGCCAGTAGTATGGACAGGGACGGTCGGCAGTACTTC. Protein: CASSMDRDGRQYF.

The sample holds one count of this clone. V and J are TRBV6-1 and TRBJ2-7, with 8 positions matching TRBD2. The junction had 4 bases not matched to a gene; V was cut back by 3 bases and J by 3 bases. Germline-derived CDR1 and CDR2 are MNHNS and SASEGT. CDR3 length: 14 amino acids. Written as DNA, the CDR3 is TGTGCCAGCAGTGAGAGGCTAGCGGGCTACGAGCAGTACTTC. Translation: CASSERLAGYEQYF.

This clone was found once. The gene calls are TRBV11-2 and TRBJ2-1; TRBD2 matches at 7 bases. The V gene end was trimmed by 1 base and the J gene end by 4 bases; junction bases not matched to a gene: 4. Per the germline V gene, CDR1 is SGHAT and CDR2 is FQNNGV. CDR3 size: 15 residues. The CDR3 coding sequence is TGTGCCAGCAGCTTAGCCCTAGCGGCTTACAATGAGCAGTTCTTC. Amino acid sequence: CASSLALAAYNEQFF.

CDR3 in amino acids: CASSLLARTYEQYF. CDR3 coding DNA: TGTGCCAGCAGTCTACTAGCGAGGACCTACGAGCAGTACTTC. The chain uses TRBV28 and TRBJ2-7; 7 bases are shared with TRBD2. Trimming at V came to 5 bases and at J to 2 bases, leaving 6 bases not matched to a gene. The V gene's germline CDR1 is MDHEN and CDR2 SYDVKM. This CDR3 has 14 residues.

The J gene is TRBJ2-3, the V gene TRBV7-9; D perhaps matches TRBD1 (5 bases). Trimming removed 1 base from V and 2 bases from J, with 13 bases in between. CDR1 SEHNR and CDR2 FQNEAQ come from the germline V gene (reference sequence). The CDR3 covers 16 residues. The CDR3 DNA follows: TGTGCCAGCAGCTTAGGTGGGGCGATGACCACAGATACGCAGTATTTT. The encoded protein is CASSLGGAMTTDTQYF. The entire variable domain, with the rest obtained from reference TRBV7-9 and TRBJ2-3, is as follows: DTGVSQNPRHKITKRGQNVTFRCDPISEHNRLYWYRQTLGQGPEFLTYFQNEAQLEKSRLLSDRFSAERPKGSFSTLEIQRTEQGDSAMYLCASSLGGAMTTDTQYFGPGTRLTVL.

This chain uses TRBV10-3 with TRBJ1-5, with unresolved D. This CDR3 has 15 residues. Germline lookup yields CDR1 ENHRY and CDR2 SYGVKD. V lost 0 bases and J lost 7, with 13 bases in between. The CDR3 DNA reads TGTGCCATCAGTGAGTCGAGAGGATTTGGGCAGCCCCAGCATTTT. Amino acid sequence: CAISESRGFGQPQHF.

This chain connects TRBV6-4 to TRBJ1-1, with D possibly matching TRBD1 (6 bases). V was pared by 5 bases and J by 4 bases, with 14 bases between. There are 14 residues in the CDR3. Germline-derived CDR1 and CDR2 are MRHNA and SNTAGT. In DNA, the CDR3 is TGTGCCAGCAGTTCGTCGGGGGCTTCCACTGAAGCTTTCTTT. Protein product: CASSSSGASTEAFF.

The chain has TRBV4-1 and TRBJ2-5; TRBD2 is a possible D gene (6 bases). This CDR3 is built from 14 residues. Germline V lookup: CDR1 MGHRA, CDR2 YSYEKL. Trimming took 3 bases from V and 5 from J, leaving 13 bases between them. This CDR3 is CASSQGGALETQYF. The DNA for the CDR3 is TGCGCCAGCAGCCAGGGGGGAGCGCTGGAGACCCAGTACTTC.

To note about this clone: In the same sample, other DNA sequences code for this CDR3. The rearrangement links TRBV7-9 to TRBJ1-4; D remains ambiguous. The CDR3 is 14 amino acids. Trimming cost V 3 bases and J 8 bases, with 13 bases left between them. The germline CDR1 and CDR2 sequences are SEHNR and FQNEAQ (reference sequence). Here the CDR3 reads CASSFGHVDEKLFF. The CDR3 nucleotides read TGTGCCAGCAGCTTTGGTCACGTCGACGAAAAACTGTTTTTT. Filled out from reference TRBV7-9 and TRBJ1-4, the complete variable domain reads DTGVSQNPRHKITKRGQNVTFRCDPISEHNRLYWYRQTLGQGPEFLTYFQNEAQLEKSRLLSDRFSAERPKGSFSTLEIQRTEQGDSAMYLCASSFGHVDEKLFFGSGTQLSVL.

The chain joins TRBV11-3 to TRBJ2-1, with TRBD1 matching 7 bases. This CDR3 has 15 amino acids. Germline loops: CDR1 SGHNT, CDR2 YENEEA. With V trimmed by 2 bases and J by 7 bases, 8 bases remained unmatched. The CDR3 nucleotides are TGTGCCAGCAGCTTAAATTTAGGGGGCAGGAATGAGCAGTTCTTC. Its protein is CASSLNLGGRNEQFF.

The chain is built from TRBV11-3 and TRBJ2-1; possibly TRBD1 or TRBD2 for D (5 bases each). V lost 5 bases, J lost 6 bases, and 11 bases lay in between. Germline CDR1 and CDR2: SGHNT and YENEEA. CDR3 size: 13 residues. CDR3 sequence (DNA): TGTGCCAGCAGCGTTACTAGGGGCAATGAGCAGTTCTTC. It encodes CASSVTRGNEQFF.

The gene calls are TRBV7-9 and TRBJ2-1; a weak D match, TRBD2 (5 bases). The CDR3 has 11 residues. CDR1 and CDR2 from the germline V gene are SEHNR and FQNEAQ (reference sequence). Between the trimmed V and J ends, which lost 5 bases and 8 bases, there was a span of 7 bases. The CDR3 reads CASSLLDEQFF. CDR3 nucleotide sequence: TGTGCCAGCAGCCTACTAGATGAGCAGTTCTTC.

V and J are TRBV5-4 and TRBJ2-2; TRBD1 agrees at 8 bases. The ends lost 4 bases at V and 3 bases at J; junction bases unmatched: 8. Looked up from germline, CDR1 is SGHNT and CDR2 is YYREEE (reference sequence). CDR3 length equals 16 residues. The CDR3 DNA reads TGTGCCAGCAGCACCAGGACAGGGAGGTACACCGGGGAGCTGTTTTTT. Translating it yields CASSTRTGRYTGELFF.

V is TRBV4-3 and J is TRBJ2-7, with D possibly matching TRBD2 (5 bases). This CDR3 region has 14 residues. V lost 0 bases, J lost 3 bases, and 9 bases lay in between. The germline gives CDR1 LGHNA, CDR2 YSLEER. The CDR3 nucleotides read TGCGCCAGCAGCCAAGACAGGACTGGCTACGAGCAGTACTTC. It yields the protein CASSQDRTGYEQYF.

The chain couples TRBV14 to TRBJ1-1, with D unresolved. The CDR3 sequence is 13 residues long. CDR1 is SGHDN, CDR2 FVKESK, per germline. V shed 0 bases and J shed 4 bases, with 6 bases lying between them. CDR3 in amino acids: CASSQDRITEAFF. As DNA, the CDR3 is TGTGCCAGCAGCCAAGACCGGATCACTGAAGCTTTCTTT.

The genes are TRBV30 and TRBJ1-4, with unresolved D. The CDR3 sequence is 13 residues long. Germline lookup yields CDR1 GTSNPN and CDR2 SVGIG (reference sequence). V was clipped by 4 bases and J by 8 bases, with 14 bases between them. The CDR3 loop reads CAWKDPLGEKLFF. For the CDR3, the DNA is TGTGCCTGGAAGGACCCGTTGGGAGAAAAACTGTTTTTT.

Only one count was recorded for this clone. This chain links TRBV7-8 with TRBJ1-6; maybe TRBD1 (6 bases). The CDR3 sequence is 17 residues long. V was cut by 1 base and J by 5 bases, with 15 bases left in between. Germline V lookup: CDR1 SGHVS, CDR2 FQNEAQ. The CDR3 loop reads CASSLVLGHLNNSPLHF. The CDR3 DNA follows: TGTGCCAGCAGCTTAGTTCTGGGACACCTGAATAATTCACCCCTCCACTTT.